A single sample is the source of the 4 T cell receptor beta chains below, sequenced in a study of human T cells and chemical hapten exposure. Indicated time point: patch test 1, 2 weeks after DPC sensitization. The treatment denotes: therapeutic diphenylcyclopropenone sensitization with weekly scalp DPC. TCRdb called the RACE reads again in MiXCR, with one record for every CDR3 protein. Of tens of thousands of distinct CDR3 sequences in the sample, approximately 10% were seen once. The starting material was whole blood, obtained in connection with sensitization to the hapten diphenylcyclopropenone (DPC). The receptors come from a woman between 50 and 59 years old with alopecia areata. Some clones in this sample may be carry-over from other donors' samples.

There are a few counts of this clonotype. V usage is TRBV7-8 and J usage is TRBJ1-2; D gene uncertain. Germline V gene lookup returns CDR1 SGHVS and CDR2 FQNEAQ. Trimming took 0 bases from V and 0 from J, leaving 11 bases between them. This CDR3 spans 16 amino acids. CDR3 coding DNA: TGTGCCAGCAGCTTAGCAGTGAGGGTTGCTAACTATGGCTACACCTTC. Translated: CASSLAVRVANYGYTF. Complete variable domain (other parts from reference TRBV7-8 and TRBJ1-2): GAGVSQSPRYKVAKRGQDVALRCDPISGHVSLFWYQQALGQGPEFLTYFQNEAQLDKSGLPSDRFFAERPEGSVSTLKIQRTQQEDSAVYLCASSLAVRVANYGYTFGSGTRLTVV.

Ten or more counts support this clonotype. The chain joins TRBV6-2 or TRBV6-3 to TRBJ2-7; D gene ambiguous. Trimming cost V 6 bases and J 5 bases, with 23 bases left between them. The CDR3 covers 16 residues. Germline lookup yields CDR1 MNHEY and CDR2 SVGEGT. CDR3 protein: CASRRPNSAARNEQYF. The CDR3 DNA follows: TGTGCCAGCAGGCGACCGAACAGCGCGGCCCGGAACGAGCAGTACTTC.

V is TRBV29-1 and J is TRBJ2-7; D is ambiguous. The germline CDR1 and CDR2 sequences are SQVTM and ANQGSEA. This CDR3 spans 11 amino acids. The ends were cut back, 2 bases at V and 5 bases at J, with 7 bases in the middle. Here the CDR3 DNA reads TGCAGCGTTGAATCGTGGGACGAGCAGTACTTC. Protein sequence: CSVESWDEQYF.

The rearrangement joins TRBV7-2 to TRBJ2-3, with 14 bases that match TRBD2. This CDR3 is 15 amino acids long. V shed 5 bases, J shed 6 bases, and the junction held 4 bases outside the gene matches. Germline V gives CDR1 SGHTA, CDR2 FQGNSA. CDR3 sequence reads: CASSPGLAGVDTQYF. For the CDR3, the DNA is TGTGCCAGCAGCCCGGGACTAGCGGGAGTGGATACGCAGTATTTT.